These T cell receptor beta chains were read from a single sample in a study of T cell repertoires in cytomegalovirus infection. TCRdb redid the calling of the reads with MiXCR, one entry per CDR3 protein. Of roughly 600,000 distinct CDR3 sequences detected, less than 25% appear once; the ten largest clones hold roughly 8%. Sequenced: CD8+ T cells from PBMCs. The receptors shown here come from a human donor in good health (CMV status not recorded). Some clones in this sample may be carry-over from other donors' samples. Each CDR3 is given with its conserved first and last residue. The D gene is left open where the match is weak. The size field is filled for only some rows; it gives once, few, many or a size class.

CDR3 length: 15
D gene: -
J gene: TRBJ2-3
clone size: -
V gene: TRBV20-1
CDR3 DNA: TGCAGTGCTAGAGCCATTGGAGAAAGACCAGATACGCAGTATTTT
CDR3 protein: CSARAIGERPDTQYF

CDR3 length: 17
D gene: TRBD2
J gene: TRBJ2-1
clone size: -
V gene: TRBV14
CDR3 DNA: TGTGCCAACAGCCAGGGGCACACGGGACTAGCGGTGGATGAGCAGTTCTTC
CDR3 protein: CANSQGHTGLAVDEQFF

CDR3 length: 12
D gene: -
J gene: TRBJ1-5
clone size: few
V gene: TRBV10-3
CDR3 DNA: TGTGCCATCAGTGACGGACTACAGCCCCAGCATTTT
CDR3 protein: CAISDGLQPQHF

CDR3 length: 21
D gene: -
J gene: TRBJ1-5
clone size: many
V gene: TRBV28
CDR3 DNA: TGTGCCAGCAGTTTACGGGGAGTCGAGACAACCCCGGGATTTAGCAATCAGCCCCAGCATTTT
CDR3 protein: CASSLRGVETTPGFSNQPQHF

CDR3 length: 13
D gene: -
J gene: TRBJ2-3
clone size: many
V gene: TRBV15
CDR3 DNA: TGTGCCACCAGCAGAGATCGGGTAGATACGCAGTATTTT
CDR3 protein: CATSRDRVDTQYF

CDR3 length: 12
D gene: -
J gene: TRBJ2-3
clone size: -
V gene: TRBV12-3/TRBV12-4
CDR3 DNA: TGTGCCAGCAGTTTCCCAGATGTTACGCAGTATTTT
CDR3 protein: CASSFPDVTQYF

CDR3 length: 15
D gene: TRBD1
J gene: TRBJ2-1
clone size: -
V gene: TRBV5-6
CDR3 DNA: TGTGCCAGCAGCATCTACAGGACAGGAAACAATGAGCAGTTCTTC
CDR3 protein: CASSIYRTGNNEQFF

CDR3 length: 16
D gene: -
J gene: TRBJ1-1
clone size: many
V gene: TRBV7-6
CDR3 DNA: TGTGCCAGCAGCTTGACGTACGGGGAAGGAAACACTGAAGCTTTCTTT
CDR3 protein: CASSLTYGEGNTEAFF

CDR3 length: 16
D gene: TRBD1
J gene: TRBJ2-5
clone size: few
V gene: TRBV2
CDR3 DNA: TGTGCCAGCAGTGGCCGGGACAGGGGACCGCAAGAGACCCAGTACTTC
CDR3 protein: CASSGRDRGPQETQYF

CDR3 length: 16
D gene: TRBD2
J gene: TRBJ2-1
clone size: -
V gene: TRBV6-4
CDR3 DNA: TGTGCCAGCAGTGGGACTAGCGGGGGGATCCACAATGAGCAGTTCTTC
CDR3 protein: CASSGTSGGIHNEQFF

CDR3 length: 14
D gene: -
J gene: TRBJ2-7
clone size: -
V gene: TRBV12-3/TRBV12-4
CDR3 DNA: TGTGCCAGCAGTTTCTCGAGACCCCAGGAGGAGCAGTACTTC
CDR3 protein: CASSFSRPQEEQYF

CDR3 length: 15
D gene: TRBD1
J gene: TRBJ2-5
clone size: few
V gene: TRBV29-1
CDR3 DNA: TGCAGCGTGTACCCGACAGGGAGTCGGCAAGAGACCCAGTACTTC
CDR3 protein: CSVYPTGSRQETQYF

CDR3 length: 11
D gene: -
J gene: TRBJ1-1
clone size: -
V gene: TRBV15
CDR3 DNA: TGTGCCACCAGCGGAGGGGCTGAAGCTTTCTTT
CDR3 protein: CATSGGAEAFF

CDR3 length: 20
D gene: TRBD1
J gene: TRBJ1-1
clone size: -
V gene: TRBV6-2/TRBV6-3
CDR3 DNA: TGTACCAGCAGTTACTCGTACAAACAGGGGGAGATTTCCATGAACACTGAAGCTTTCTTT
CDR3 protein: CTSSYSYKQGEISMNTEAFF

CDR3 length: 14
D gene: TRBD2
J gene: TRBJ2-1
clone size: -
V gene: TRBV6-5
CDR3 DNA: TGTGCCAGCAGTCTAGCGGCCCCGGGGAATGAGCAGTTCTTC
CDR3 protein: CASSLAAPGNEQFF

CDR3 length: 15
D gene: TRBD1
J gene: TRBJ1-2
clone size: -
V gene: TRBV19
CDR3 DNA: TGTGCCAGCTGGGACAGGAGGGAGCGGTCCTATGGCTACACCTTC
CDR3 protein: CASWDRRERSYGYTF

CDR3 length: 14
D gene: -
J gene: TRBJ2-4
clone size: many
V gene: TRBV12-3/TRBV12-4
CDR3 DNA: TGTGCCAGCAGTTTTGGGGGTGCCAAAAACATTCAGTACTTC
CDR3 protein: CASSFGGAKNIQYF

CDR3 length: 14
D gene: -
J gene: TRBJ1-1
clone size: -
V gene: TRBV11-2
CDR3 DNA: TGTGCCAGCAGCTCGTACAGGGTGAACACTGAAGCTTTCTTT
CDR3 protein: CASSSYRVNTEAFF

CDR3 length: 15
D gene: TRBD2
J gene: TRBJ2-5
clone size: -
V gene: TRBV9
CDR3 DNA: TGTGCCAGCAGCGTATCGGGAAGCGGGGGAGAGACCCAGTACTTC
CDR3 protein: CASSVSGSGGETQYF

CDR3 length: 14
D gene: TRBD1
J gene: TRBJ2-3
clone size: -
V gene: TRBV7-8
CDR3 DNA: TGTGCCAGCAGCTCTGGACAGGACACAGATACGCAGTATTTT
CDR3 protein: CASSSGQDTDTQYF

CDR3 length: 13
D gene: -
J gene: TRBJ1-2
clone size: few
V gene: TRBV25-1
CDR3 DNA: TGTGCCAGCAGTGCGGGGCGGAGGTATGGCTACACCTTC
CDR3 protein: CASSAGRRYGYTF

CDR3 length: 15
D gene: -
J gene: TRBJ2-1
clone size: -
V gene: TRBV11-3
CDR3 DNA: TGTGCCAGCAGCTTGATGGACAGCCCCTACAATGAGCAGTTCTTC
CDR3 protein: CASSLMDSPYNEQFF

CDR3 length: 18
D gene: TRBD1
J gene: TRBJ1-4
clone size: -
V gene: TRBV6-4
CDR3 DNA: TGTGCCAGCAGGGGGACAGGGTCCTCCATTGCAACTAATGAAAAACTGTTTTTT
CDR3 protein: CASRGTGSSIATNEKLFF

CDR3 length: 15
D gene: TRBD1
J gene: TRBJ1-5
clone size: -
V gene: TRBV12-3/TRBV12-4
CDR3 DNA: TGTGCCAGCAGTTTAGGACAGGGGGCTTGGCAGCCCCAGCATTTT
CDR3 protein: CASSLGQGAWQPQHF

CDR3 length: 15
D gene: -
J gene: TRBJ2-1
clone size: few
V gene: TRBV19
CDR3 DNA: TGTGCCAGTAGCCTAACGGGAATCAACTACAATGAGCAGTTCTTC
CDR3 protein: CASSLTGINYNEQFF

CDR3 length: 18
D gene: -
J gene: TRBJ2-2
clone size: many
V gene: TRBV7-6
CDR3 DNA: TGTGCCAGCAGCCCCTTTGTTGGAGGGACGGTTAACACCGGGGAGCTGTTTTTT
CDR3 protein: CASSPFVGGTVNTGELFF

CDR3 length: 15
D gene: -
J gene: TRBJ1-3
clone size: -
V gene: TRBV7-6
CDR3 DNA: TGTGCCAGCAGCACTGGGACCGGGATGGGAAACACCATATATTTT
CDR3 protein: CASSTGTGMGNTIYF

CDR3 length: 17
D gene: -
J gene: TRBJ1-3
clone size: many
V gene: TRBV28
CDR3 DNA: TGTGCCAGCAGTTTAGTTATGACCGGGAGCTCTGGAAACACCATATATTTT
CDR3 protein: CASSLVMTGSSGNTIYF

CDR3 length: 15
D gene: -
J gene: TRBJ1-2
clone size: few
V gene: TRBV3-1
CDR3 DNA: TGTGCCAGCAGCCATTCCCTTCTACTGAACTATGGCTACACCTTC
CDR3 protein: CASSHSLLLNYGYTF

CDR3 length: 18
D gene: TRBD2
J gene: TRBJ2-3
clone size: many
V gene: TRBV12-3/TRBV12-4
CDR3 DNA: TGTGCCAGCAGCCCCCAGACTAGCGGGATCGTTAGCACAGATACGCAGTATTTT
CDR3 protein: CASSPQTSGIVSTDTQYF

CDR3 length: 13
D gene: TRBD2
J gene: TRBJ2-7
clone size: -
V gene: TRBV29-1
CDR3 DNA: TGCAGCGTTGAGGCGGGGGGGGATTACGAGCAGTACTTC
CDR3 protein: CSVEAGGDYEQYF

CDR3 length: 15
D gene: -
J gene: TRBJ2-1
clone size: few
V gene: TRBV28
CDR3 DNA: TGTGCCAGCAGCTCTCTCTGGGGGTTTGACAATGAGCAGTTCTTC
CDR3 protein: CASSSLWGFDNEQFF